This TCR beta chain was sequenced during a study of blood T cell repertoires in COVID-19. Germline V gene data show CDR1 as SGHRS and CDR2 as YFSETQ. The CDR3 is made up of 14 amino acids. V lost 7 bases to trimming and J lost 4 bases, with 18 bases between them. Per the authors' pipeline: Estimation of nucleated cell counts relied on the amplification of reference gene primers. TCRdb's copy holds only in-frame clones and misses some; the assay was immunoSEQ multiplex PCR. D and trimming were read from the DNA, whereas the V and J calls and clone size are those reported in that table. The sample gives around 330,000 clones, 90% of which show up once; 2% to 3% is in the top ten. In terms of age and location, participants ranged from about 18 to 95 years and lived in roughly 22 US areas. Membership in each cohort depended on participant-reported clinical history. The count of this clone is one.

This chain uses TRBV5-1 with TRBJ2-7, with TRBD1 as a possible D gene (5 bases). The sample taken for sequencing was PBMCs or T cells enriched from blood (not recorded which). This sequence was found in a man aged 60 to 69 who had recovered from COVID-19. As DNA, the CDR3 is TGCGCCAGCGGCAAAGACAGAAACTCTTACGAGCAGTACTTC. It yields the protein CASGKDRNSYEQYF.